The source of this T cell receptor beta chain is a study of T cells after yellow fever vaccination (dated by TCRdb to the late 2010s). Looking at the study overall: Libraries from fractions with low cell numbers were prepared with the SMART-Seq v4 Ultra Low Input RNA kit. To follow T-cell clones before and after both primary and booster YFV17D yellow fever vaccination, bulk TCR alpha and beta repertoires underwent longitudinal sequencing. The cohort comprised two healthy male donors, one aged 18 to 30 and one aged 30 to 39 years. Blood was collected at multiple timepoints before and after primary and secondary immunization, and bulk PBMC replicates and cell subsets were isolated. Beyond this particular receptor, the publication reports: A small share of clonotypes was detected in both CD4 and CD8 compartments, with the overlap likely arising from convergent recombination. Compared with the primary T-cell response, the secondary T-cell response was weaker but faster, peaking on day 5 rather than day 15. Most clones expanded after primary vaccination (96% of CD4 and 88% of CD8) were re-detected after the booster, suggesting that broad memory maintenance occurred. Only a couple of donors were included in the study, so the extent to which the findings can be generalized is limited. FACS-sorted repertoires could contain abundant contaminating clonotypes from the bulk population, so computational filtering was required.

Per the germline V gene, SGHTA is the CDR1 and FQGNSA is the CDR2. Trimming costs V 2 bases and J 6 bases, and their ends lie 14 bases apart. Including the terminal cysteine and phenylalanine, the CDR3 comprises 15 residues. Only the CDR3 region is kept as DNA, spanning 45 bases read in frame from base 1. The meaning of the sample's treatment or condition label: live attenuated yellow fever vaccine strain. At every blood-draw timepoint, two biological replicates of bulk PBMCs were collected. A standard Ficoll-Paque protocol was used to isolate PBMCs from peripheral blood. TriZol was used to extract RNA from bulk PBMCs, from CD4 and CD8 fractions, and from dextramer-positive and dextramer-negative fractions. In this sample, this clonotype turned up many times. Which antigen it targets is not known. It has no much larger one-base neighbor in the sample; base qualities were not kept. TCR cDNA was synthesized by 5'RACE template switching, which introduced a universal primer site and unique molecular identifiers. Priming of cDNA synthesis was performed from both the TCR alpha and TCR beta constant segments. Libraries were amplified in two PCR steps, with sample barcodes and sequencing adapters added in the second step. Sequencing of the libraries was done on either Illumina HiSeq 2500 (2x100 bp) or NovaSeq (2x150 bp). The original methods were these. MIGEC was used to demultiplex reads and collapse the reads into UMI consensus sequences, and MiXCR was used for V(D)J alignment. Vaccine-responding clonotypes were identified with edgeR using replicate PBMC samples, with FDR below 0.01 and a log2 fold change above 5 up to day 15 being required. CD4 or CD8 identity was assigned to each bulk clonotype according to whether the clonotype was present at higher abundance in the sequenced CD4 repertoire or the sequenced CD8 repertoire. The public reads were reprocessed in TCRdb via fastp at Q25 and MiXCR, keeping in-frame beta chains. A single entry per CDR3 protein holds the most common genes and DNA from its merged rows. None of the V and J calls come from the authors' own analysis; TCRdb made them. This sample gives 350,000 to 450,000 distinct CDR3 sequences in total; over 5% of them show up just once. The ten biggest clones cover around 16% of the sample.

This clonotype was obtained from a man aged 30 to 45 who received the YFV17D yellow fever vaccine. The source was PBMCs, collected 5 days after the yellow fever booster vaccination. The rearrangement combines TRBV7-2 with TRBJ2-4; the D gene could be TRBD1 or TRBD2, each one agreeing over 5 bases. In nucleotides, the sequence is TGTGCCAGCAGCTTAAAGTCAACTGGGGGAAACATTCAGTACTTC. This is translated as CASSLKSTGGNIQYF.